These 17 T cell receptor beta chains were sequenced from one sample in a study of T cells in Graves' hyperthyroidism and ophthalmopathy. It was RNA transcripts that yielded the amplified TCR beta CDR3 regions. During a first-round RT-PCR of the TCR CDR3, the HTBI primer set was used. TCRdb fed the multiplex PCR reads into MiXCR, producing one record per CDR3 protein. The sample yields 350,000 to 400,000 distinct CDR3 sequences, 14% seen once. Sequenced material: blood. The receptors come from a woman aged 55-70 years with Graves' hyperthyroidism.

This clonotype was detected many times. This sequence joins TRBV19 and TRBJ1-5; 11 positions match TRBD1. Germline CDR1 LNHDA, CDR2 SQIVND (reference sequence). The junction had 6 bases not matched to a gene; V was cut back by 3 bases and J by 2 bases. The CDR3 runs to 17 residues. This CDR3 reads CASSIRTGGNGNQPQHF. CDR3 DNA: TGTGCCAGTAGTATCAGGACAGGGGGCAATGGCAATCAGCCCCAGCATTTT.

The gene calls are TRBV6-1 and TRBJ2-5; no definite D call. The length of the CDR3 is 12 residues. The germline CDR1 and CDR2 sequences are MNHNS and SASEGT. Trimming cost V 3 bases and J 2 bases, with 4 bases left between them. The CDR3 protein is CASSDFQETQYF. DNA of the CDR3: TGTGCCAGCAGTGATTTTCAAGAGACCCAGTACTTC.

This clonotype appeared many times. The chain combines TRBV12-3 or TRBV12-4 with TRBJ2-7, with D tentatively TRBD2 (6 bases). Trimming took 5 bases from V and 7 from J, leaving 21 bases between them. The CDR3 is 15 amino acids. In nucleotides, the CDR3 is TGTGCCAGCAGTCCTGCTCGCGGGACGGTTAAGGAGCAGTACTTC. Translated, it gives CASSPARGTVKEQYF.

This chain links TRBV30 with TRBJ1-5; D is unclear. Germline V gives CDR1 GTSNPN, CDR2 SVGIG (reference sequence). The V end lost 1 base, the J end lost 6 bases, and 10 bases lay between the germline ends. The CDR3 spans 13 residues. The chain's CDR3 is CAWSGAQIQPQHF. CDR3 DNA: TGTGCCTGGAGTGGAGCACAGATTCAGCCCCAGCATTTT.

This clonotype was seen only a few times. This chain uses TRBV7-8 with TRBJ2-5, with 8 nucleotides matching TRBD2. Germline trimming cut 5 bases from V and 0 bases from J; bases unmatched to any gene: 8. The CDR3 is 16 residues long. The germline CDR1 and CDR2 sequences are SGHVS and FQNEAQ. The CDR3 reads CASSPGGGWYQETQYF. Written as DNA, the CDR3 is TGTGCCAGCAGCCCCGGGGGGGGCTGGTACCAAGAGACCCAGTACTTC.

On this clonotype itself: A much larger clone differs from this one at a single base, so this may be a read error. The rearrangement uses TRBV24-1 and TRBJ2-1, with D tentatively TRBD2 (5 bases). The assigned J gene may be wrong: the sequence end matches TRBJ2-7 better. Germline V CDR1 and CDR2: KGHDR, SFDVKD. This CDR3 is 15 amino acids long. As DNA, the CDR3 is TGTGCCACCAGTCGGAGAGGGAGCTCCTACAATGAGCAGTACTTC. Translation: CATSRRGSSYNEQYF.

This clonotype has a count of ten or more. This rearrangement joins TRBV20-1 to TRBJ1-1; D uncertain. Per the germline V gene, CDR1 is DFQATT and CDR2 is SNEGSKA (reference sequence). V was trimmed by 6 bases and J by 0 bases, leaving 17 bases between them. This CDR3 has 15 amino acids. DNA for the CDR3: TGCAGTGCAACCCCCTTTGGCTCGGTGAACACTGAAGCTTTCTTT. Its translation: CSATPFGSVNTEAFF.

This clonotype was picked up many times. This chain uses TRBV5-1 with TRBJ1-1, with D possibly being TRBD1 (5 bases). There are 14 residues in the CDR3. The germline CDR1 and CDR2 sequences are SGHRS and YFSETQ. V was trimmed by 2 bases and J by 1 base, leaving 9 bases between them. The CDR3 loop reads CASSFNQGNTEAFF. CDR3 nucleotide sequence: TGCGCCAGCAGCTTTAACCAGGGGAACACTGAAGCTTTCTTT.

This clonotype was picked up many times. This chain's CDR3 is CAWSVQEGTEAFF. Here the CDR3 DNA reads TGTGCCTGGAGTGTACAGGAGGGGACTGAAGCTTTCTTT. This chain links TRBV30 with TRBJ1-1; TRBD1 is a possible D gene (5 bases). Trimming took off 0 bases at V and 5 bases at J, with 10 bases between the two ends. This CDR3 has 13 amino acids. CDR1 is GTSNPN and CDR2 is SVGIG in the germline V gene (reference sequence).

This clonotype was recorded at least ten times. The CDR3 sequence: CASSLGGGRVHEQYF. In DNA, the CDR3 is TGTGCCAGCAGCTTGGGGGGGGGCAGGGTCCACGAGCAGTACTTC. This sequence joins TRBV7-9 and TRBJ2-7; D is possibly TRBD2 (7 bases). Trimming removed 3 bases from V and 5 bases from J, with 17 bases in between. Germline V gene data show CDR1 as SEHNR and CDR2 as FQNEAQ (reference sequence). This CDR3 comprises 15 residues.

About this clonotype itself: A read error may produce the germline difference seen at one junction end. The J gene is TRBJ2-4, the V gene TRBV20-1; TRBD2 matches 8 bases. Germline CDR1 reads DFQATT; CDR2 reads SNEGSKA (reference sequence). The CDR3 extends over 17 amino acids. The CDR3 loop is CSARGLAGGSAKNIRYF. The CDR3 DNA reads as TGCAGTGCTAGAGGTCTCGCGGGAGGTTCAGCCAAAAACATTCGGTACTTC.

In its sample, this clonotype was seen many times. This rearrangement joins TRBV6-6 to TRBJ1-3; 7 bases align to TRBD1. J gave up 4 bases and V 2 bases, and 11 bases lay outside the gene matches. Germline V gives CDR1 MNHNY, CDR2 SVGAGI (reference sequence). The CDR3 has 17 amino acids. The CDR3, as DNA: TGTGCCAGCAGTTACCCTCCTCGCGACAGGGAGGGAAACACCATATATTTT. Encoded protein: CASSYPPRDREGNTIYF.

This clonotype occurred many times. The gene calls are TRBV3-1 and TRBJ2-7, with a tentative D call TRBD2 (5 bases). The V gene lost 3 bases and the J gene lost 2 bases, with 11 bases spanning the gap. Germline V lookup: CDR1 LGHDT, CDR2 YNNKEL (reference sequence). The CDR3 length is 14 residues. In nucleotides, the CDR3 is TGTGCCAGCAGCCAGACCGGGATACCCTACGAGCAGTACTTC. Protein sequence: CASSQTGIPYEQYF.

The chain links TRBV10-3 to TRBJ2-6; no reliable D call. The V end was cut by 5 bases, the J end by 0 bases, with 11 bases between. The CDR3 is made up of 16 amino acids. CDR1 and CDR2 (germline): ENHRY, SYGVKD. The CDR3 coding sequence is TGTGCCATCAGTACTTTCGAAAGCTCTGGGGCCAACGTCCTGACTTTC. Translated, it gives CAISTFESSGANVLTF.

This clonotype was seen at least ten times. V gene TRBV18 combines with J gene TRBJ2-7; TRBD2 is a possible D gene (6 bases). The V end lost 4 bases, the J end lost 6 bases, and 13 bases lay between the germline ends. CDR1 is KGHSH and CDR2 is LQKENI in the germline V gene. This CDR3 has 13 amino acids. The CDR3 DNA is TGTGCCAGCTCACTCGGACGGGAGCGCGAGCAGTACTTC. Its translation: CASSLGREREQYF.

This clonotype was found many times. This chain joins TRBV12-3 or TRBV12-4 and TRBJ2-7; 10 positions agree with TRBD2. The CDR3 is made up of 18 amino acids. The ends lost 4 bases at V and 7 bases at J; junction bases unmatched: 19. The CDR3 loop reads CASSSALTRAGGPTEQYF. The CDR3 DNA is TGTGCCAGCAGTTCCGCCCTTACTAGAGCGGGAGGGCCCACAGAGCAGTACTTC.

This clonotype was recorded a few times. V is TRBV4-1 and J is TRBJ2-7; D unclear. Trimming shortened V by 3 bases and J by 5 bases, and 14 bases separated the two germline ends. Germline CDR1 and CDR2: MGHRA and YSYEKL. This CDR3 comprises 14 residues. CDR3 nucleotides: TGCGCCAGCAGCCAGGCCGGGCCACTGGACGAGCAGTACTTC. This gives the protein CASSQAGPLDEQYF.